These 18 T cell receptor beta chains were all obtained from the same sample, sequenced in a study of technical replicates of blood from a handful of donors. Measured with immunoSEQ multiplex PCR; TCRdb has only the in-frame clones, and not every one. The repertoire holds some 78,000 clones, with about 93% as singletons. The material sequenced was T cells isolated from PBMCs. Receptors were obtained from a human donor in good health.

V usage is TRBV27 and J usage is TRBJ2-3, with TRBD2 matching over 13 bases. V gave up 6 bases and J gave up 0 bases; unmatched junction bases: 9. This CDR3 contains 18 residues. In germline, CDR1 is MNHEY, CDR2 SMNVEV (reference sequence). The CDR3 sequence: CASRRGTSGKPSTDTQYF. Here the CDR3 DNA reads TGTGCCAGCAGACGGGGGACTAGCGGGAAACCTAGCACAGATACGCAGTATTTT.

A single count supports this clone. V usage is TRBV5-6 and J usage is TRBJ2-1; 12 nucleotides align to TRBD2. Germline lookup yields CDR1 SGHDT and CDR2 YYEEEE. V shed 4 bases and J 8 bases; nucleotides not matched to a gene: 4. The CDR3 runs to 14 residues. CDR3 coding DNA: TGTGCCAGCAGCCCCGGGACTAGCGGGTATGAGCAGTTCTTC. This encodes CASSPGTSGYEQFF. The variable domain in full, with the rest retrieved from reference TRBV5-6 and TRBJ2-1, is DAGVTQSPTHLIKTRGQQVTLRCSPKSGHDTVSWYQQALGQGPQFIFQYYEEEERQRGNFPDRFSGHQFPNYSSELNVNALLLGDSALYLCASSPGTSGYEQFFGPGTRLTVL.

The chain joins TRBV28 to TRBJ1-2; TRBD1 agrees at 8 bases. CDR1 and CDR2 from the germline V gene are MDHEN and SYDVKM. The CDR3 spans 13 residues. J gave up 3 bases and V 3 bases, and 0 bases lay outside the gene matches. CDR3 loop: CASSLTGDYGYTF. Here the CDR3 DNA reads TGTGCCAGCAGTTTGACAGGGGACTATGGCTACACCTTC.

The chain has TRBV6-6 and TRBJ1-1; tentative D call: TRBD1 (6 bases). Germline V gene lookup returns CDR1 MNHNY and CDR2 SVGAGI (reference sequence). The CDR3 has 14 residues. V lost 5 bases to trimming and J lost 11 bases, with 21 bases between them. CDR3: CASSHRTEGLSAFF. Written as DNA, the CDR3 is TGTGCCAGCAGTCACAGGACAGAGGGGCTTTCGGCTTTCTTT.

The chain is built from TRBV28 and TRBJ1-2; unclear D gene. The CDR3 has 13 amino acids. Trimming left V 2 bases short and J 8 bases short, with 12 bases between. Germline CDR1 MDHEN, CDR2 SYDVKM. CDR3 sequence reads: CASSLGVPGGYTF. As DNA, the CDR3 is TGTGCCAGCAGTTTAGGGGTGCCGGGGGGCTACACCTTC.

This chain links TRBV13 with TRBJ2-1; D call uncertain. The germline V gene encodes CDR1 PRHDT and CDR2 FYEKMQ (reference sequence). CDR3 size: 12 residues. Deletions cut 0 bases from V and 10 bases from J, with 7 bases between. The CDR3, as DNA: TGTGCCAGCAGCTTAGGCCGCGCCGAGCAGTTCTTC. It translates to CASSLGRAEQFF.

The V call is TRBV4-1, the J call TRBJ2-3; 8 nucleotides line up with TRBD2. The CDR3 sequence is 18 residues long. Germline CDR1 and CDR2: MGHRA and YSYEKL. With 4 bases clipped from V and 2 bases from J, the junction kept 14 bases outside the gene matches. CDR3 coding DNA: TGCGCCAGCAGCCCCGCAAGGGGCGGGAGGTCCTACACAGATACGCAGTATTTT. Its protein is CASSPARGGRSYTDTQYF.

The V call is TRBV9, the J call TRBJ2-2; possibly TRBD2 for D (5 bases). The CDR3 consists of 17 residues. Germline assignment: CDR1 SGDLS and CDR2 YYNGEE. V lost 0 bases and J lost 0, with 12 bases in between. CDR3 DNA sequence: TGTGCCAGCAGCGTAGGTTTTAAGGAGGCGAACACCGGGGAGCTGTTTTTT. Translation: CASSVGFKEANTGELFF.

This sequence joins TRBV30 and TRBJ1-6; TRBD1 might be the D (5 bases). Germline V gene data show CDR1 as GTSNPN and CDR2 as SVGIG (reference sequence). This CDR3 region has 15 residues. Deletions cut 3 bases from V and 8 bases from J, with 17 bases between. The CDR3 region has the DNA TGTGCCTGGAGCCTCCTTGGGACGGGGGATTCACCCCTCCACTTT. Protein sequence: CAWSLLGTGDSPLHF. Together with reference TRBV30 and TRBJ1-6, the CDR3 gives the full variable domain: SQTIHQWPATLVQPVGSPLSLECTVEGTSNPNLYWYRQAAGRGLQLLFYSVGIGQISSEVPQNLSASRPQDRQFILSSKKLLLSDSGFYLCAWSLLGTGDSPLHFGNGTRLTVT.

The genes are TRBV7-9 and TRBJ2-7; D is possibly TRBD2 (6 bases). The V end was cut by 5 bases, the J end by 2 bases, with 19 bases between. In germline, CDR1 is SEHNR, CDR2 FQNEAQ (reference sequence). This CDR3 spans 16 amino acids. The CDR3 reads CASSTQPGSLAYEQYF. The CDR3 nucleotides read TGTGCCAGCAGCACTCAACCCGGGAGCTTGGCCTACGAGCAGTACTTC.

The chain uses TRBV7-2 and TRBJ1-1, with D possibly TRBD1 on 6 matching bases. CDR1 is SGHTA, CDR2 FQGNSA, per germline. Trimming cost V 5 bases and J 2 bases, with 18 bases left between them. The CDR3 has 16 residues. CDR3 in amino acids: CASSPRSGALNTEAFF. The CDR3 DNA reads as TGTGCCAGCAGCCCAAGATCAGGGGCGTTAAACACTGAAGCTTTCTTT.

The chain employs TRBV5-4 and TRBJ2-2, with D perhaps matching TRBD2 (6 bases). Deletions cut 5 bases from V and 3 bases from J, with 11 bases between. In germline, CDR1 is SGHNT, CDR2 YYREEE (reference sequence). This CDR3 has 14 residues. The CDR3 sequence is CASSREAYTGELFF. DNA for the CDR3: TGTGCCAGCAGTAGGGAGGCATACACCGGGGAGCTGTTTTTT.

This clone showed up just once. The chain joins TRBV4-1 to TRBJ1-4; D is perhaps TRBD1 (6 bases). The length of the CDR3 is 18 residues. V lost 8 bases, J lost 0 bases, and 22 bases lay in between. In germline, CDR1 is MGHRA, CDR2 YSYEKL. CDR3 bases: TGCGCCAGCCTACAGGGTTTGATTCCCCCGGCAACTAATGAAAAACTGTTTTTT. Its protein product is CASLQGLIPPATNEKLFF.

This clone was recorded only once. J is TRBJ2-3 and V is TRBV7-2; 7 nucleotides line up with TRBD2. Trimming took 3 bases from V and 0 from J; bases not matched to a gene: 3. Germline V gene lookup returns CDR1 SGHTA and CDR2 FQGNSA. This CDR3 spans 15 amino acids. CDR3 region: CASSLPSGSTDTQYF. The CDR3 DNA reads as TGTGCCAGCAGCTTGCCTAGCGGAAGCACAGATACGCAGTATTTT.

The rearrangement uses TRBV9 and TRBJ2-1; D gene ambiguous. This CDR3 has 14 residues. Germline CDR1 reads SGDLS; CDR2 reads YYNGEE. V gave up 0 bases and J gave up 6 bases, with 10 bases separating them. The CDR3 nucleotides are TGTGCCAGCAGCGTAGTGAGAGAGTCCAATGAGCAGTTCTTC. This sequence encodes CASSVVRESNEQFF.

As regards this clone: A read error may account for a junction end that differs from germline. The chain employs TRBV5-4 and TRBJ2-4; D unclear. The CDR3 extends over 13 amino acids. Germline CDR1 is SGHNT and CDR2 is YYREEE (reference sequence). CDR3 bases: TGTGCCAGCAGCTTGGAGGCTAGTCCTTCGGTAAACTTC. Protein sequence: CASSLEASPSVNF.

Here the CDR3 DNA reads TGTGCCAGCAGGGGTGGGGGCGAGACTGAAGCTTTCTTT. Translated: CASRGGGETEAFF. The rearrangement links TRBV7-9 to TRBJ1-1; D may be TRBD1 (6 bases). Germline CDR1 reads SEHNR; CDR2 reads FQNEAQ (reference sequence). The CDR3 length is 13 residues. The V end lost 6 bases, the J end lost 5 bases, and 13 bases lay between the germline ends.

This chain links TRBV11-3 with TRBJ2-7, with 9 bases matching TRBD1. This CDR3 has 14 amino acids. The junction had 2 bases not matched to a gene; V was cut back by 5 bases and J by 0 bases. Germline-derived CDR1 and CDR2 are SGHNT and YENEEA. The CDR3 is CASSGTGSSYEQYF. DNA of the CDR3: TGTGCCAGCAGCGGGACAGGGTCCTCCTACGAGCAGTACTTC. The full variable domain, rest sourced from reference TRBV11-3 and TRBJ2-7, is EAGVVQSPRYKIIEKKQPVAFWCNPISGHNTLYWYLQNLGQGPELLIRYENEEAVDDSQLPKDRFSAERLKGVDSTLKIQPAELGDSAVYLCASSGTGSSYEQYFGPGTRLTVT.